Described below is a single T cell receptor (beta chain) sequence and its context. Trimming shortened V by 6 bases and J by 0 bases, and 12 bases separated the two germline ends. This CDR3 is built from 14 residues. The germline gives CDR1 SGHKS, CDR2 YYEKEE (reference sequence). Assay used: immunoSEQ multiplex PCR; TCRdb lists only in-frame clones, some missing. Among fewer than 2.5 million clones, 80% to 95% were seen once, and the ten largest hold 0.36%. This record belongs to a study of shared clonotypes between healthy human individuals. The TCR comes from a man between 18 and 29 years old in good health. Some clones in this sample may be carry-over from other donors' samples. This sequence joins TRBV5-5 and TRBJ1-1; D ambiguous. Source material: naive CD4+ T cells from PBMCs. The subset: CD45RA+ positively selected. The CDR3: CASTPVSVNTEAFF. In nucleotides, the CDR3 is TGTGCCAGCACCCCCGTTAGTGTGAACACTGAAGCTTTCTTT.